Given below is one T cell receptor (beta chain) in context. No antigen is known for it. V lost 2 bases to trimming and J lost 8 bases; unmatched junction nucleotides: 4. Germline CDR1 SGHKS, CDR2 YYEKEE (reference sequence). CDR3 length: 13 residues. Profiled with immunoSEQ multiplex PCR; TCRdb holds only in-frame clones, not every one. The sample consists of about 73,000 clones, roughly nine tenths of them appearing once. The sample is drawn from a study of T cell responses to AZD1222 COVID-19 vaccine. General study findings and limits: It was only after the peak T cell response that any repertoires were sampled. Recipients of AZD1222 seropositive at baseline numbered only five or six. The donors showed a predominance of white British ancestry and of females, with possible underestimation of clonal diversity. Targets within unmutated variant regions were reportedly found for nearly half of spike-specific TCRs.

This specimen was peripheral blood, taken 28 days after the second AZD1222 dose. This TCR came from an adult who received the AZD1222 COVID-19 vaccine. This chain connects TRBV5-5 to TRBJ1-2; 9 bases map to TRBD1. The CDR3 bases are TGTGCCAGCAGCTTAGCTGACAGGGGGGGCTACACCTTC. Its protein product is CASSLADRGGYTF.